This passage covers 19 T cell receptor beta chains from one sample sequenced in a study of blood T cell repertoires in COVID-19. This table comes from immunoSEQ multiplex PCR, and its TCRdb copy is limited to in-frame clones, with some not included. Of some 220,000 clones listed, just under 85% are singletons. Specimen: peripheral blood. The receptor set was obtained from a woman aged 60-70 years with active or convalescent COVID-19.

The chain is built from TRBV15 and TRBJ2-3; D is perhaps TRBD2 (5 bases). The V gene lost 0 bases and the J gene lost 4 bases, with 14 bases spanning the gap. Per germline, CDR1 LNHNV and CDR2 YYDKDF (reference sequence). The CDR3 totals 16 residues. The CDR3 nucleotides are TGTGCCACCAGCAGAGATGAGGCGGGTGACGCAGATACGCAGTATTTT. Its translation: CATSRDEAGDADTQYF.

This chain connects TRBV7-9 to TRBJ2-2; 14 nucleotides line up with TRBD2. CDR1 SEHNR and CDR2 FQNEAQ come from the germline V gene (reference sequence). The J segment lost 8 bases and the V segment lost 5 bases, leaving 10 bases of the junction unmatched. The CDR3 sequence is 17 residues long. CDR3 DNA sequence: TGTGCCAGCAGCACGGGACTAGCGGGAGTACTATGGGGGGAGCTGTTTTTT. Its translation is CASSTGLAGVLWGELFF.

The V and J genes are TRBV7-8 and TRBJ2-7, with D unclear. CDR1 and CDR2 from the germline V gene are SGHVS and FQNEAQ. Trimming pared 0 bases from V and 2 bases from J, leaving 8 bases between. The CDR3 is made up of 14 amino acids. The CDR3 region has the DNA TGTGCCAGCAGCTTAGCGCAGGCCCCCTACGAGCAGTACGTC. It is translated as CASSLAQAPYEQYV.

The chain links TRBV12-3 or TRBV12-4 to TRBJ2-3; TRBD1 is a possible D gene (5 bases). The CDR3 loop spans 13 amino acids. V gave up 6 bases and J gave up 4 bases, with 11 bases separating them. CDR3 DNA: TGTGCCAGCAGGAATAGACAGTCAGATACGCAGTATTTT. This gives the protein CASRNRQSDTQYF.

The rearrangement links TRBV15 to TRBJ2-2; D is perhaps TRBD1 (7 bases). This CDR3 has 20 amino acids. Germline CDR1 is LNHNV and CDR2 is YYDKDF (reference sequence). The ends were cut back, 3 bases at V and 0 bases at J, with 23 bases in the middle. The CDR3 region is CATSSGRQGLIFSNTGELFF. CDR3 nucleotides: TGTGCCACCAGCAGTGGAAGACAGGGACTTATCTTCTCGAACACCGGGGAGCTGTTTTTT.

This clone was recorded many times. V usage is TRBV4-2 and J usage is TRBJ2-5; 7 nucleotides align to TRBD2. Germline CDR1 reads LGHNA; CDR2 reads YNFKEQ. CDR3 length: 15 residues. V dropped 3 bases and J dropped 4; count of bases not matched to a gene: 8. As DNA, the CDR3 is TGTGCCAGCAGCCAGACCCCAGTAGCGGGAGAGACCCAGTACTTC. Translated, it gives CASSQTPVAGETQYF.

The gene calls are TRBV27 and TRBJ2-3, with a weak D call TRBD2 (6 bases). The CDR3 length is 17 residues. From germline, CDR1 is MNHEY and CDR2 SMNVEV (reference sequence). V lost 2 bases and J 5 bases, leaving 20 bases between the germline ends. The CDR3 coding sequence is TGTGCCAGCAGTTTAGGGCGGGGTCTTCCTGAGGGAGATACGCAGTATTTT. This gives the protein CASSLGRGLPEGDTQYF.

V and J are TRBV11-3 and TRBJ2-7; 7 bases map to TRBD1. V shed 1 base and J 0 bases; nucleotides not matched to a gene: 3. The CDR3 has 15 amino acids. Germline-derived CDR1 and CDR2 are SGHNT and YENEEA. The CDR3 DNA follows: TGTGCCAGCAGCTTAGGGACAGGATACTCCTACGAGCAGTACTTC. Amino acids: CASSLGTGYSYEQYF.

The chain carries TRBV28 and TRBJ2-1, with D perhaps TRBD2 (6 bases). Germline CDR1 and CDR2: MDHEN and SYDVKM. V was clipped by 6 bases and J by 4 bases, with 10 bases between them. CDR3 length: 13 amino acids. Here the CDR3 DNA reads TGTGCCAGCAGCCCGGGGACTTACAATGAGCAGTTCTTC. This sequence encodes CASSPGTYNEQFF. Complete variable domain (other parts from reference TRBV28 and TRBJ2-1): DVKVTQSSRYLVKRTGEKVFLECVQDMDHENMFWYRQDPGLGLRLIYFSYDVKMKEKGDIPEGYSVSREKKERFSLILESASTNQTSMYLCASSPGTYNEQFFGPGTRLTVL.

Details on this clone: Other DNA sequences within the sample encode an identical CDR3. The chain carries TRBV5-1 and TRBJ2-5; TRBD2 matches 11 bases. This CDR3 has 16 amino acids. Germline lookup yields CDR1 SGHRS and CDR2 YFSETQ. V shed 0 bases, J shed 1 base, and the junction held 2 bases outside the gene matches. The CDR3 region has the DNA TGCGCCAGCAGCTTGGCGGGGACTAGCGGCCAAGAGACCCAGTACTTC. This gives the protein CASSLAGTSGQETQYF. The whole variable domain, remainder taken from reference TRBV5-1 and TRBJ2-5, is KAGVTQTPRYLIKTRGQQVTLSCSPISGHRSVSWYQQTPGQGLQFLFEYFSETQRNKGNFPGRFSGRQFSNSRSEMNVSTLELGDSALYLCASSLAGTSGQETQYFGPGTRLLVL.

The chain uses TRBV7-2 and TRBJ2-5; D is perhaps TRBD1 (6 bases). V gave up 1 base and J gave up 2 bases, with 11 bases separating them. Germline CDR1 is SGHTA and CDR2 is FQGNSA. There are 15 residues in the CDR3. The CDR3 DNA reads TGTGCCAGCAGCTTAGGTCGTAGGGGGCAAGAGACCCAGTACTTC. Encoded protein: CASSLGRRGQETQYF. Drawing the rest from reference TRBV7-2 and TRBJ2-5, the complete variable domain is GAGVSQSPSNKVTEKGKDVELRCDPISGHTALYWYRQSLGQGLEFLIYFQGNSAPDKSGLPSDRFSAERTGGSVSTLTIQRTQQEDSAVYLCASSLGRRGQETQYFGPGTRLLVL.

The CDR3 DNA follows: TGTGCCAGCAGCCCCGCCGGGACTAGCGAGTACAATGAGCAGTTCTTC. This sequence encodes CASSPAGTSEYNEQFF. The V call is TRBV11-3, the J call TRBJ2-1; 10 nucleotides agree with TRBD2. The CDR3 totals 16 residues. V lost 5 bases, J lost 4 bases, and 8 bases stayed unmatched. From germline, CDR1 is SGHNT and CDR2 YENEEA.

This clone was counted once. The genes are TRBV29-1 and TRBJ2-2; D is unresolved. V lost 8 bases, J lost 0 bases, and 7 bases lay in between. Germline assignment: CDR1 SQVTM and CDR2 ANQGSEA. The CDR3 sequence is 12 residues long. The CDR3 DNA reads as TGCAGCTTACTGGCGAACACCGGGGAGCTGTTTTTT. Protein product: CSLLANTGELFF.

This chain connects TRBV5-6 to TRBJ2-7, with D possibly being TRBD2 (5 bases). CDR1 and CDR2 (germline): SGHDT, YYEEEE. CDR3 size: 16 residues. Trimming stripped 4 bases from V and 0 bases from J, with 17 bases between. CDR3 sequence reads: CASSVWRRASSYEQYV. CDR3 DNA sequence: TGTGCCAGCAGCGTCTGGAGGCGGGCTAGCTCCTACGAGCAGTACGTC.

The chain has TRBV28 and TRBJ1-2; 8 nucleotides line up with TRBD1. After removal of 6 bases from V and 3 bases from J, the junction contained 6 bases not matched to a gene. CDR1 is MDHEN, CDR2 SYDVKM, per germline. The CDR3 runs to 14 residues. In nucleotides, the CDR3 is TGTGCCAGCAGCAAGCAGGGGGCACACTATGGCTACACCTTC. The encoded protein is CASSKQGAHYGYTF.

In its sample, this clone was seen once. The V gene is TRBV19, the J gene TRBJ2-2; D may be TRBD2 (5 bases). This CDR3 comprises 14 residues. Looked up from germline, CDR1 is LNHDA and CDR2 is SQIVND (reference sequence). V was clipped by 6 bases and J by 6 bases, with 14 bases between them. CDR3 coding DNA: TGTGCCAGTAGACGGGCAGGAGGATCCGGGGAGCTGTTTTTT. As protein: CASRRAGGSGELFF.

CDR3 nucleotide sequence: TGTGCCAGCAGCCAGGGGAGTTACGAGCAGTACGTC. Translation: CASSQGSYEQYV. V usage is TRBV6-5 and J usage is TRBJ2-7; D may be TRBD1 (6 bases). The CDR3 has 12 amino acids. V lost 6 bases to trimming and J lost 4 bases, with 10 bases between them. CDR1 and CDR2 from the germline V gene are MNHEY and SVGAGI.

V usage is TRBV29-1 and J usage is TRBJ1-2; 7 nucleotides align to TRBD1. The ends lost 4 bases at V and 3 bases at J; junction bases unmatched: 2. Germline V gene lookup returns CDR1 SQVTM and CDR2 ANQGSEA. The CDR3 loop spans 12 amino acids. In DNA form, the CDR3 reads TGCAGCGTTGCCCAGGGGGACTATGGCTACACCTTC. This gives the protein CSVAQGDYGYTF.

The chain uses TRBV30 and TRBJ1-1, with 10 positions matching TRBD1. The ends lost 2 bases at V and 6 bases at J; junction bases unmatched: 9. This CDR3 spans 15 amino acids. Germline V gene sequence: CDR1 GTSNPN, CDR2 SVGIG (reference sequence). The CDR3: CAWSRGDRGTSEAFF. CDR3 in DNA: TGTGCCTGGAGTCGGGGGGACAGGGGTACTTCTGAAGCTTTCTTT.